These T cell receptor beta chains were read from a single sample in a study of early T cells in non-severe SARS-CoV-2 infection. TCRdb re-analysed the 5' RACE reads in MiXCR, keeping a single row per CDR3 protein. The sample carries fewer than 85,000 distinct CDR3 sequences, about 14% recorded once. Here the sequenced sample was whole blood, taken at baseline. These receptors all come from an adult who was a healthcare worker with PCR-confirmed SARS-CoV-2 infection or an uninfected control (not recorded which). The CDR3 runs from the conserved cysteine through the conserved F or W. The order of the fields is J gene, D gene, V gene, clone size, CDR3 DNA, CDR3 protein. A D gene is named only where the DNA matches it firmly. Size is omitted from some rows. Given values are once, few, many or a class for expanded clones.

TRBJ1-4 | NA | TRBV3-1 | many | TGTGCCAGCAGCCAAACAGGACCGACAAAACTGTTTTTT | CASSQTGPTKLFF
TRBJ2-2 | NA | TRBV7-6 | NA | TGTGCCAGCAGCCAGAGGAACACCGGGGAGCTGTTTTTT | CASSQRNTGELFF
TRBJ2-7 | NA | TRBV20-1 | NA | TGCAGTGCTAGAGATCACAGTTCCGCCTCCTACGAGCAGTACTTC | CSARDHSSASYEQYF
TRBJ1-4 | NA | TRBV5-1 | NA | TGCGCCAGCAGCTTGAACAGCCAAGGAGGTGAAAAACTGTTTTTT | CASSLNSQGGEKLFF
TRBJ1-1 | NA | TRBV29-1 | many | TGCAGCGTTGACAGGGATGGTGAAGCTTTCTTT | CSVDRDGEAFF
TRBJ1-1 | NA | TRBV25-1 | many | TGTGCCAGCATCGGTCATAATGCCCCCGAAGCTTTCTTT | CASIGHNAPEAFF
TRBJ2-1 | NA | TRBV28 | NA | TGTGCCAGCAGCCCGGGGAATGAGCAGTTCTTC | CASSPGNEQFF
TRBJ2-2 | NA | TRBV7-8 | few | TGTGCCAGCAGGCAGGGCCCCTACACCGGGGAGCTGTTTTTT | CASRQGPYTGELFF
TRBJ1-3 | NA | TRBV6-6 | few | TGTGCCAGCAGTTACAGGGGCGCCGGAAACACCATATATTTT | CASSYRGAGNTIYF
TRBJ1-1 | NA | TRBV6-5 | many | TGTGCCAGCAGTTACTGGGCAGACACTGAAGCTTTCTTT | CASSYWADTEAFF
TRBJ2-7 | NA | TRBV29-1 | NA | TGCAGCGTTGACCTAGGAGGGTGGTCACAAGAGCAGTACTTC | CSVDLGGWSQEQYF
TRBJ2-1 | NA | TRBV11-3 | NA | TGTGCCAGCAGCTTAGATAGGGACACTAGAAAGTTCTTC | CASSLDRDTRKFF
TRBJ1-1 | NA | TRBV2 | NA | TGTGCCAGCAGTGATCCCCATGGGAACACTGAAGCTTTCTTT | CASSDPHGNTEAFF
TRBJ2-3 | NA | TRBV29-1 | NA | TGCAGCGTTGCCGGAGGGCGGGATACGCAGTATTTT | CSVAGGRDTQYF
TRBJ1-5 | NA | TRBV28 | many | TGTGCCAGCAGCCGGGGGCAGTTTGTCGATCAGCCCCAGCATTTT | CASSRGQFVDQPQHF
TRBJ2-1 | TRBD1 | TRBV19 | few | TGTGCCAGTAGCCCTGGCTGGGGGACAGGGAACAATGAGCAGTTCTTC | CASSPGWGTGNNEQFF
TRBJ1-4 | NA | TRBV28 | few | TGTGCCAGCTTGGACGGAGGGCGAGGGAATGAAAAACTGTTTTTT | CASLDGGRGNEKLFF
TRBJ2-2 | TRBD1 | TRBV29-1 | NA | TGCAGCGTTGGAGGACAGGGGGCTACCGGGGAGCTGTTTTTT | CSVGGQGATGELFF
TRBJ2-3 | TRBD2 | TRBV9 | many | TGTGCCAGCAGCGTAGCCGGCGGGAGGTCCACAGATACGCAGTATTTT | CASSVAGGRSTDTQYF
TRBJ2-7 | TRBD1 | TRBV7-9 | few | TGTGCCAGCAGCCCAAGATCTGGGACAGTCCACGAGCAGTACTTC | CASSPRSGTVHEQYF
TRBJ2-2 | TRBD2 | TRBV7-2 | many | TGTGCCAGCAGCTTACCGGGACTAGCTATCCTGAACACCGGGGAGCTGTTTTTT | CASSLPGLAILNTGELFF
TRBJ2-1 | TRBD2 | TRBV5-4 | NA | TGTGCCAGCAGCCTCGGACTAGCTACTATTCAGTTCTTC | CASSLGLATIQFF
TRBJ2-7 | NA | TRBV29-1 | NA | TGCAGCGTTGAGGGAGATTCCTACGAGCAGTACTTC | CSVEGDSYEQYF
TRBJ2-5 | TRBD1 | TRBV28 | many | TGTGCCAGCAGTTCAGCCGGGACAGGGGGCGAAGAGACCCAGTACTTC | CASSSAGTGGEETQYF
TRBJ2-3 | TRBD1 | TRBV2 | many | TGTGCCAGCAGGGCACAGGGGGCAAAGGGAGATACGCAGTATTTT | CASRAQGAKGDTQYF
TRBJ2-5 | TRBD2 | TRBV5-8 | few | TGTGCCAGCAGCCTCCGGCTAGCGGGAGGGATGCGAGAGACCCAGTACTTC | CASSLRLAGGMRETQYF
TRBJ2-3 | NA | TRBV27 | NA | TGTGCCAGCGGTCCCAGGTCCACAGATACGCAGTATTTT | CASGPRSTDTQYF
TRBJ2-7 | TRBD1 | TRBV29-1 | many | TGCAGCGTTGCCCCCCGTGGACAGGGGACCCACGAGCAGTACTTC | CSVAPRGQGTHEQYF
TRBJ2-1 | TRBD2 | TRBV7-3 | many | TGTGCCAGCAGCGTGCAGGCGGGGGTGGATGAGCAGTTCTTC | CASSVQAGVDEQFF
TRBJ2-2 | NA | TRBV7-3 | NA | TGTGCCAGCAGCTACCGACACGGAAACACCGGGGAGCTGTTTTTT | CASSYRHGNTGELFF
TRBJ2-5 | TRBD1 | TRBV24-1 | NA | TGTGTCACCTCGGGGACAGTCCAAGAGACCCAGTACTTC | CVTSGTVQETQYF
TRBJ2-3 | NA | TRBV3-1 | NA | TGTGCCAGCAGCCAAGCGTCTGGGCATCGGCCCACAGATACGCAGTATTTT | CASSQASGHRPTDTQYF
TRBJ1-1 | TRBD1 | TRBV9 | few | TGTGCCAGCAGTCAGGGGGTAACCGAAGCTTTCTTT | CASSQGVTEAFF
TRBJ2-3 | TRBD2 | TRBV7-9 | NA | TGTGCCAGCAGCCCCAAGACTAGCGGAAGCACAGATACGCAGTATTTT | CASSPKTSGSTDTQYF
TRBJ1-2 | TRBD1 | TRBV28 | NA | TGTGCCAGCAGTTTGGGGACAGGGGGCAGCTATGGCTACACCTTC | CASSLGTGGSYGYTF
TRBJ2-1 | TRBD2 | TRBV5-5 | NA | TGTGCCAGCAGCTTGTGGGGAGCGGGGAATGAGCAGTTCTTC | CASSLWGAGNEQFF
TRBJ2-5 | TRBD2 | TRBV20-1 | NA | TGCAGTGCTGACGATAGCGGGAAAGGGCGGGAGACCCAGTACTTC | CSADDSGKGRETQYF
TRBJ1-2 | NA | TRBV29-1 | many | TGCAGCGCCGGTACGGGCGACAATGGCTACACCTTC | CSAGTGDNGYTF
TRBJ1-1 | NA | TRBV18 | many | TGTGCCAGCTCACGCGATAAGGGTCAGTCGGGCGAAGCTTTCTTT | CASSRDKGQSGEAFF
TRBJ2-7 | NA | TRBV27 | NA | TGTGCCAGCAGTTTATCGGTAGGCGTCTACGAGCAGTACTTC | CASSLSVGVYEQYF
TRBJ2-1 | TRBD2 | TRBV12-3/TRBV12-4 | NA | TGTGCCAGCCTGAGGGAGGGCTTTGAGCAGTTCTTC | CASLREGFEQFF
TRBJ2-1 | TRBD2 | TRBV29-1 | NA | TGCAGCGTTGGCGGGAGGGGTTACAATGAGCAGTTCTTC | CSVGGRGYNEQFF
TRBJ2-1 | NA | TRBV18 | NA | TGTGCCAGCTCACCAACAAGGTTCAATGAGCAGTTCTTC | CASSPTRFNEQFF
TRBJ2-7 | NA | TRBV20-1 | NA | TGCAGTCTCAGGCCCTACTCAGGACTAACCTCCTACGAGCAGTACTTC | CSLRPYSGLTSYEQYF
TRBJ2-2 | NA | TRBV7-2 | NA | TGTGCCAGCACGAGTAGCCGAACCGGGGAGCTGTTTTTT | CASTSSRTGELFF
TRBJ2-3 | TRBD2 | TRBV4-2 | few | TGTGCCAGCAGCCAAGATCCCTCAGGTAGCGGGAGAATAAATACGCAGTATTTT | CASSQDPSGSGRINTQYF
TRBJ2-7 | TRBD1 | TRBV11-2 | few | TGTGCCAGCAGCTCGGGACAGGGTAGACACGAGCAGTACTTC | CASSSGQGRHEQYF
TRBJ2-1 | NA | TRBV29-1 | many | TGCAGCGTTGAAGACACACTGGCCCTTGAGCAGTTCTTC | CSVEDTLALEQFF
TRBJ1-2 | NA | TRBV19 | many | TGTGCCAGTAGTAATTTAAACATAGGACGTGGCTACACCTTC | CASSNLNIGRGYTF
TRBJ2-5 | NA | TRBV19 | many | TGTGCCAGTAGTGCCCGAGGGGACGCGTACCAAGAGACCCAGTACTTC | CASSARGDAYQETQYF
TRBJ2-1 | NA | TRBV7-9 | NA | TGTGCCAGCAGCTTAACCTCCGGGACTCCCTCCTACAATGAGCAGTTCTTC | CASSLTSGTPSYNEQFF
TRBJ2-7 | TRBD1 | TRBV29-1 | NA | TGCAGCGCCTCTCCCGGGACAGCTAACGAGCAGTACTTC | CSASPGTANEQYF
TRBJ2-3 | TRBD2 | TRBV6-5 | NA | TGTGCCAGCAGCACGGGAGGATTTGACACAGATACGCAGTATTTT | CASSTGGFDTDTQYF
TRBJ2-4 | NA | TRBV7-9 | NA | TGTGCCAGCAGCTCCGCAGGGGAAAACATTCAGTACTTC | CASSSAGENIQYF
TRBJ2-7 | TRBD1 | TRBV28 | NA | TGTGCCAGCAGACGAGAGAAACAGGGGGGCTCCTACGAGCAGTACTTC | CASRREKQGGSYEQYF